This T cell receptor beta chain was recovered during a study of cytotoxic CD8 clonotypes in ibrutinib-treated CLL. Study at large: Among responders, around 24 were partial and 2 complete; after median around 68 months, about 15 stayed remitted and some 12 progressed.

This clone was recorded a few times. The same CDR3 also results from other DNA sequences found in this sample. The CDR3 covers 13 residues. The V end was cut by 0 bases, the J end by 5 bases, with 9 bases between. Germline loops: CDR1 SGDLS, CDR2 YYNGEE. The protocol was immunoSEQ multiplex PCR, while the TCRdb copy is restricted to in-frame clones and leaves out a portion. This sample carries 270,000 or so clones, approximately 76% of them seen once, and the ten largest clones take roughly 5%. The sequence derives from a human donor with chronic lymphocytic leukemia. Sequencing used PBMCs, obtained at disease progression, from a patient treated with ibrutinib. The V and J genes are TRBV9 and TRBJ2-7; D tentatively fits TRBD1 or TRBD2 (5 bases each). DNA of the CDR3: TGTGCCAGCAGCGTAGCCGGGGCCCACGAGCAGTACTTC. Amino acids: CASSVAGAHEQYF.